The T cell receptor beta chain described here comes from a study of blood T cell repertoires in COVID-19. CDR1 KGHSH and CDR2 LQKENI come from the germline V gene. The CDR3 consists of 15 residues. V shed 5 bases and J shed 3 bases, with 16 bases lying between them. During active infection, Seattle patients enrolled and were then monitored through disease. Original processing notes: Reference gene primer amplification gave estimated nucleated cell counts. Profiled with immunoSEQ multiplex PCR; TCRdb holds only in-frame clones, not every one. D and trimming were read from the DNA, whereas the V and J calls and clone size are those reported in that table. The repertoire holds about 170,000 clones, with approximately 80% as singletons.

Sequencing was performed on peripheral blood. The chain joins TRBV18 to TRBJ2-5, with D unclear. The TCR was taken from a woman aged 80 or over with COVID-19, enrolled during active disease. CDR3 nucleotides: TGTGCCAGCTCAGCCCAGCGAGAATATAAAGAGACCCAGTACTTC. Translation gives CASSAQREYKETQYF. The whole variable domain, remainder taken from reference TRBV18 and TRBJ2-5, is NAGVMQNPRHLVRRRGQEARLRCSPMKGHSHVYWYRQLPEEGLKFMVYLQKENIIDESGMPKERFSAEFPKEGPSILRIQQVVRGDSAAYFCASSAQREYKETQYFGPGTRLLVL.